This T cell receptor (beta chain) originates from a study of blood T cell repertoires in COVID-19. The wider study: There were acute and convalescent COVID-19 samples, and they came from the United States, Italy and Spain.

This clone was recorded once. Data came from immunoSEQ multiplex PCR; TCRdb stores just in-frame clones and leaves some out. The sample records more than 100,000 clones, around 88% being singletons. The germline V gene has CDR1 MNHEY and CDR2 SMNVEV (reference sequence). The J segment lost 6 bases and the V segment lost 2 bases, leaving 5 bases of the junction unmatched. This CDR3 is built from 15 residues. This TCR was recovered from a human donor in a cohort sampled during active COVID-19. The chain combines TRBV27 with TRBJ2-1, with 9 bases aligning to TRBD2. Sequencing input: peripheral blood. CDR3 nucleotides: TGTGCCAGCAGTTTAACGCTAGCGGGGATCAATGAGCAGTTCTTC. Protein product: CASSLTLAGINEQFF.